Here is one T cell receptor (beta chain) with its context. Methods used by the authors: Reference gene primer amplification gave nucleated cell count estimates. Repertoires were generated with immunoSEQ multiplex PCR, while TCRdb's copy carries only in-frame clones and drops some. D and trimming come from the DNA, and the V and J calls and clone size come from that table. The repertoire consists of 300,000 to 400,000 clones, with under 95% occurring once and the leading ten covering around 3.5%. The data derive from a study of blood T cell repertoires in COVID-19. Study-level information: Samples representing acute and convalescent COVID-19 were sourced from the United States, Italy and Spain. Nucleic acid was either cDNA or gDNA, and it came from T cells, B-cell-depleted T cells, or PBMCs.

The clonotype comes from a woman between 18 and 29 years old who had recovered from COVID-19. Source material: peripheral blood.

CDR3 sequence reads: CASSGGSSNEQFF. CDR3 bases: TGTGCCAGCAGCGGCGGGAGCAGCAATGAGCAGTTCTTC. The J gene is TRBJ2-1, the V gene TRBV27; 7 bases match TRBD2. The germline gives CDR1 MNHEY, CDR2 SMNVEV (reference sequence). The CDR3 is 13 amino acids. V lost 6 bases, J lost 6 bases, and 5 bases stayed unmatched.